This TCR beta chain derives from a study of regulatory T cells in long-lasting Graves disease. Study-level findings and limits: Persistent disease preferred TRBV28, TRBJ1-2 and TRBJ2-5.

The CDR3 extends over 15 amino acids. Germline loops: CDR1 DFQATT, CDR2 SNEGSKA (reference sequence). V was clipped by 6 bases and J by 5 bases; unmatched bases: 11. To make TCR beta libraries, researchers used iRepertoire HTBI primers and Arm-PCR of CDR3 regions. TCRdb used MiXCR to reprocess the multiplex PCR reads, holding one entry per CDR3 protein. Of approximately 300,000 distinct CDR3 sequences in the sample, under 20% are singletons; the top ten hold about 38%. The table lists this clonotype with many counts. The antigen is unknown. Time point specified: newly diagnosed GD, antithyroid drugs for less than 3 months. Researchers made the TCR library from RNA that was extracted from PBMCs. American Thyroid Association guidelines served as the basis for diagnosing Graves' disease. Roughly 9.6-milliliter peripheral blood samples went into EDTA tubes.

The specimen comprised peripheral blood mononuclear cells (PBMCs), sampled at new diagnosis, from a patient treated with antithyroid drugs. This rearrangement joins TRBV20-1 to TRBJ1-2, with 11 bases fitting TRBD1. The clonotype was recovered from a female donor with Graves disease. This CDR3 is CSADVTGTGGYGYTF. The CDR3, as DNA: TGCAGTGCAGACGTGACCGGGACAGGGGGATATGGCTACACCTTC.